This T cell receptor beta chain was observed in a study of blood T cell repertoires in COVID-19. Background on the study: PBMCs, B-cell-depleted T cells, or T cells provided the cDNA or gDNA that made up the material.

The V and J ends lost 3 bases and 1 base respectively, with 18 bases between them. The CDR3 spans 17 residues. Germline V gene sequence: CDR1 SGHDN, CDR2 FVKESK. Method: immunoSEQ multiplex PCR; TCRdb's copy keeps in-frame clones and lacks some. The top ten hold over 7% of the sample, which has about 220,000 clones, roughly 80% seen once. Sequenced input: peripheral blood. The clonotype originates from a woman between 70 and 85 years old with acute or convalescent COVID-19. J is TRBJ1-1 and V is TRBV14; D might be TRBD1 (5 bases). The CDR3 is CASSHPQPGGRNTEAFF. The CDR3 DNA follows: TGTGCCAGCAGCCACCCACAGCCGGGGGGGAGGAACACTGAAGCTTTCTTT.